What follows are 3 T cell receptor beta chains derived from one specimen sequenced in a study of shared clonotypes between healthy human individuals. The repertoire was sequenced with immunoSEQ multiplex PCR; TCRdb's copy has only in-frame clones and lacks some. The sample holds 2 million to 2.5 million clones, 95% seen once. Specimen: naive CD4+ T cells sorted from blood. Documented subset: CD45RA+ positively selected. The receptor set was obtained from a man aged 18 to 29 in good health.

As DNA, the CDR3 is TGTGCCATCAGTGATGTCGAAGGGGAAGTGACCGGGGAGCTGTTTTTT. This codes for CAISDVEGEVTGELFF. The chain employs TRBV10-3 and TRBJ2-2, with a weak D call TRBD1 (5 bases). With 3 bases removed from V and 5 bases from J, the gap between germline ends came to 16 bases. The germline CDR1 and CDR2 sequences are ENHRY and SYGVKD. The length of the CDR3 is 16 residues.

The V and J genes are TRBV10-1 and TRBJ2-5; D is perhaps TRBD1 (5 bases). CDR1 and CDR2 from the germline V gene are WNHNN and SYGVQD (reference sequence). V was clipped by 8 bases and J by 5 bases, with 15 bases between them. The CDR3 loop spans 13 amino acids. CDR3 in DNA: TGCGCCAGCGCAGGGTCCCTAGGGGAGACCCAGTACTTC. Protein: CASAGSLGETQYF.

The chain couples TRBV7-9 to TRBJ2-5; TRBD1 matches at 7 bases. The germline gives CDR1 SEHNR, CDR2 FQNEAQ (reference sequence). Germline trimming cut 1 base from V and 10 bases from J; bases unmatched to any gene: 6. This CDR3 has 13 residues. CDR3 protein: CASSLDEGAVQYF. In DNA form, the CDR3 reads TGTGCCAGCAGCTTAGATGAGGGGGCCGTCCAGTACTTC.